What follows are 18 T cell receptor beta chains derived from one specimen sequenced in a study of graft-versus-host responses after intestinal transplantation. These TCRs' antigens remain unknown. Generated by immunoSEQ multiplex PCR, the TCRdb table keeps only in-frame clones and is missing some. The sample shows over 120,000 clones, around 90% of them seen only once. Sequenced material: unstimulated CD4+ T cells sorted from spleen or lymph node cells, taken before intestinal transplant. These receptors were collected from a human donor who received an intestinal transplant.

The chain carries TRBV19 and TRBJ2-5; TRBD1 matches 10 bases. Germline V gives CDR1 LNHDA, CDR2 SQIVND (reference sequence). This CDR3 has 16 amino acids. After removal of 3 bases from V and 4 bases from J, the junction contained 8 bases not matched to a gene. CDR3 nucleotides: TGTGCCAGTAGTATCGGCGGACAGGGGGGGAGAGAGACCCAGTACTTC. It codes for CASSIGGQGGRETQYF.

This CDR3 is CASSAQTGFEQFF. The CDR3 DNA follows: TGTGCCAGCAGTGCCCAGACAGGGTTTGAGCAGTTCTTC. The chain couples TRBV28 to TRBJ2-1; 7 nucleotides line up with TRBD1. The V gene end was trimmed by 5 bases and the J gene end by 9 bases; junction bases not matched to a gene: 7. The CDR3 extends over 13 amino acids. Germline assignment: CDR1 MDHEN and CDR2 SYDVKM.

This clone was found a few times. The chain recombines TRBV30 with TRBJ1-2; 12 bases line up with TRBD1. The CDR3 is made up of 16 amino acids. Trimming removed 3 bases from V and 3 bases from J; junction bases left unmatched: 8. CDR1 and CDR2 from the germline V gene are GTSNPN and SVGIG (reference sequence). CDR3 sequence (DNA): TGTGCCTGGAGCGGGGACAGGGGGCCTAGAGACTATGGCTACACCTTC. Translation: CAWSGDRGPRDYGYTF.

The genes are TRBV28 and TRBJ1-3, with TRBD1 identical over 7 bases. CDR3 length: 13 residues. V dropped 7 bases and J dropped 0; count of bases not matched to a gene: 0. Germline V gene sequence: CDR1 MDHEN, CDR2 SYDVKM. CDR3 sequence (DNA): TGTGCCAGCAACAGGGGCTCTGGAAACACCATATATTTT. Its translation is CASNRGSGNTIYF.

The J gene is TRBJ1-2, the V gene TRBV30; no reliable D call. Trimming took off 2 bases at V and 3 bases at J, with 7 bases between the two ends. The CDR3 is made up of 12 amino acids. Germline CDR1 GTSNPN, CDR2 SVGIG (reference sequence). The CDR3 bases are TGTGCCTGGAGTCTGATGGACTATGGCTACACCTTC. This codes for CAWSLMDYGYTF.

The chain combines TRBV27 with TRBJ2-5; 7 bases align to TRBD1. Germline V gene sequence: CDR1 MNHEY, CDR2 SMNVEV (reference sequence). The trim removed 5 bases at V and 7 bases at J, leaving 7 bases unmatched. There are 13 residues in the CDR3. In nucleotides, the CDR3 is TGTGCCAGCAGTGACAGGGTTATGGGGACCCAGTACTTC. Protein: CASSDRVMGTQYF.

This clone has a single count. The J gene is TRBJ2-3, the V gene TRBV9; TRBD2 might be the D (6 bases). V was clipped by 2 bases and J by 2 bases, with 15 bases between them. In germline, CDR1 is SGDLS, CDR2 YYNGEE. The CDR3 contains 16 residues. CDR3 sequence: CASSVGSGSFTDTQYF. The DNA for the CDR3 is TGTGCCAGCAGCGTTGGTAGCGGATCCTTCACAGATACGCAGTATTTT. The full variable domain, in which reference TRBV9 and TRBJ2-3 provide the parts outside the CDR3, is DSGVTQTPKHLITATGQRVTLRCSPRSGDLSVYWYQQSLDQGLQFLIQYYNGEERAKGNILERFSAQQFPDLHSELNLSSLELGDSALYFCASSVGSGSFTDTQYFGPGTRLTVL.

In DNA, the CDR3 is TGTGCCAGCAGTAGGACAGGGCCGAACTATGGCTACACCTTC. This gives the protein CASSRTGPNYGYTF. The chain links TRBV6-1 to TRBJ1-2, with TRBD1 matching 8 bases. The CDR3 consists of 14 residues. Germline assignment: CDR1 MNHNS and CDR2 SASEGT. J was trimmed by 2 bases and V by 5 bases; bases with no gene match: 4.

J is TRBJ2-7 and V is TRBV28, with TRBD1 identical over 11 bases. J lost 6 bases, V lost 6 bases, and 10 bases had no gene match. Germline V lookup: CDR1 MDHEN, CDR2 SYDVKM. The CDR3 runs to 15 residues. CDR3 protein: CASRFAGTGGIEQYF. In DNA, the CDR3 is TGTGCCAGCAGGTTCGCGGGGACAGGGGGAATCGAGCAGTACTTC. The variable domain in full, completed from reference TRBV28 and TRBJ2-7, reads DVKVTQSSRYLVKRTGEKVFLECVQDMDHENMFWYRQDPGLGLRLIYFSYDVKMKEKGDIPEGYSVSREKKERFSLILESASTNQTSMYLCASRFAGTGGIEQYFGPGTRLTVT.

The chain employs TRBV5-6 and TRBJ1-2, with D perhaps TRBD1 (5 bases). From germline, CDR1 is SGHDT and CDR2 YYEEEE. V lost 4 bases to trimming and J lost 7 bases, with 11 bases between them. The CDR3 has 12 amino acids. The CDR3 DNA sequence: TGTGCCAGCAGCCTGAGCGGGGGTGGCTACACCTTC. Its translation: CASSLSGGGYTF.

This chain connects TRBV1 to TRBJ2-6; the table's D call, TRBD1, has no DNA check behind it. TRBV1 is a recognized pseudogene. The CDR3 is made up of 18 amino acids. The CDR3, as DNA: TGCACCAGCAGGATGGCAGGTTTGTGCACAAGTCGGGCCAACGTCCTGACTTTC. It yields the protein CTSRMAGLCTSRANVLTF.

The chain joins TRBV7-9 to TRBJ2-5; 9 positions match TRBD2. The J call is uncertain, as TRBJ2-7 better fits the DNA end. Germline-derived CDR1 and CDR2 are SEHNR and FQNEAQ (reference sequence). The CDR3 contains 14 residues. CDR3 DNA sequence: TGTGCCAGCAGCCCTCCGGGACTAGCTGCCGAGCAGTACTTC. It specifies CASSPPGLAAEQYF.

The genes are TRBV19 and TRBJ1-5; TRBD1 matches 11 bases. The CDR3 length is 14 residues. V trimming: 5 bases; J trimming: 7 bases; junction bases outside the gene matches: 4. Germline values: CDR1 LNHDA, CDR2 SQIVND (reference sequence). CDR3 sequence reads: CASSFRDRGQPQHF. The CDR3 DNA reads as TGTGCCAGTAGTTTCCGGGACAGGGGGCAGCCCCAGCATTTT.

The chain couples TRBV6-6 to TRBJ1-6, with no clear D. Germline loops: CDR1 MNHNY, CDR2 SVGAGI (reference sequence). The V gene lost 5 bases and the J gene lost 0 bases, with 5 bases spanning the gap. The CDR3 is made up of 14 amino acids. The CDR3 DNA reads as TGTGCCAGCAGTACGAGCTCCTATAATTCACCCCTCCACTTT. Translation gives CASSTSSYNSPLHF.

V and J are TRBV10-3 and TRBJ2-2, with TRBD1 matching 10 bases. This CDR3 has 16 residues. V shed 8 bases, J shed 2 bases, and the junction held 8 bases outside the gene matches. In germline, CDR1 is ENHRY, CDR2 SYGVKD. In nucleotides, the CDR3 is TGTGCCATCCGGGCGGGACAGGGGAGAAACACCGGGGAGCTGTTTTTT. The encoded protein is CAIRAGQGRNTGELFF.

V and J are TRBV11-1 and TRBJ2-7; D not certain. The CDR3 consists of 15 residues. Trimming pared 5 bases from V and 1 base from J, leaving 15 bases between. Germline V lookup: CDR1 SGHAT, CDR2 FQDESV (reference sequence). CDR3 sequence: CASSRGALRSYEQYF. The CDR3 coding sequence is TGTGCCAGCAGCCGTGGAGCGTTGCGATCCTACGAGCAGTACTTC. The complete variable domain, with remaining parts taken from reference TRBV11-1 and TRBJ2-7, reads EAEVAQSPRYKITEKSQAVAFWCDPISGHATLYWYRQILGQGPELLVQFQDESVVDDSQLPKDRFSAERLKGVDSTLKIQPAELGDSAMYLCASSRGALRSYEQYFGPGTRLTVT.

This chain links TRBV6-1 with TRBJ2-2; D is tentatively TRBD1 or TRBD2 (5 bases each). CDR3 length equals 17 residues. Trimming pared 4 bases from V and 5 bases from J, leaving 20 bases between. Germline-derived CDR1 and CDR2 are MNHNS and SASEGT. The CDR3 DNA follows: TGTGCCAGCAGTGGACTCCGGGACGGAGTGAGAACCGGGGAGCTGTTTTTT. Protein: CASSGLRDGVRTGELFF.

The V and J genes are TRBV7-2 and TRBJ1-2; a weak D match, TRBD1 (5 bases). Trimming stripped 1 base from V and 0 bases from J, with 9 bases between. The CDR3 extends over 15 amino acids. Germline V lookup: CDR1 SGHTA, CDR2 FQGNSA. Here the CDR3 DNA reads TGTGCCAGCAGCTTAGACTCCAGGGCTAACTATGGCTACACCTTC. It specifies CASSLDSRANYGYTF.